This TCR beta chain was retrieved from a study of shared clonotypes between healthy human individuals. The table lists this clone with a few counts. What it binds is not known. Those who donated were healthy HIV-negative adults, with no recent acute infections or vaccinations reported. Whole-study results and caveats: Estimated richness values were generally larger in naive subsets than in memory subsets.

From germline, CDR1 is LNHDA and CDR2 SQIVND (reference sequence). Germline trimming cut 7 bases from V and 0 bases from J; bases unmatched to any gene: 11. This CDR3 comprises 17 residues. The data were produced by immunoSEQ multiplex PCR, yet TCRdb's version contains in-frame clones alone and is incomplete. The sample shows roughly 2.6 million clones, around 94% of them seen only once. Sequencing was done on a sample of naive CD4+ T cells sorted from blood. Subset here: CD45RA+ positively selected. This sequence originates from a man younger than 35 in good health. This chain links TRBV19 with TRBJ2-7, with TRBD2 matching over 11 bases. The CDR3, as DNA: TGTGCCAGTAACCTCTCTGGACTAGCGGGCTCCTCCTACGAGCAGTACTTC. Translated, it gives CASNLSGLAGSSYEQYF.